The 28 T cell receptor beta chains below come from one sample, sequenced in a study of shared clonotypes between healthy human individuals. Profiled with immunoSEQ multiplex PCR; TCRdb holds only in-frame clones, not every one. The table lists 2,500,000 or so clones, 80% to 95% of them singletons. The sequenced sample consisted of naive CD4+ T cells from PBMCs. The sample's subset: CD45RA+ positively selected. These receptors were obtained from a man between 18 and 35 years old in good health. Some clones in this sample may be carry-over from other donors' samples.

The chain joins TRBV15 to TRBJ1-3; D is unclear. The CDR3 contains 12 residues. CDR1 is LNHNV and CDR2 is YYDKDF in the germline V gene (reference sequence). The V end lost 10 bases, the J end lost 0 bases, and 7 bases lay between the germline ends. The CDR3 is CAISISGNTIYF. The CDR3 region has the DNA TGTGCCATCTCAATCTCTGGAAACACCATATATTTT.

CDR3 loop: CASSLAPGGRGETQYF. CDR3 bases: TGTGCCAGCAGCTTGGCCCCGGGCGGGAGGGGGGAGACCCAGTACTTC. V gene TRBV5-4 combines with J gene TRBJ2-5, with 9 bases identical to TRBD2. The J segment lost 5 bases and the V segment lost 0 bases, leaving 8 bases of the junction unmatched. Germline CDR1 SGHNT, CDR2 YYREEE (reference sequence). The CDR3 has 16 residues.

In regard to this clone: Additional DNA sequences in this sample encode the identical CDR3. The CDR3 bases are TGCGCCAGCAGCTTGGTTATCGATGAGCAGTTCTTC. It codes for CASSLVIDEQFF. The gene calls are TRBV5-1 and TRBJ2-1; D unresolved. V lost 0 bases to trimming and J lost 8 bases, with 6 bases between them. The CDR3 is 12 amino acids. Germline V CDR1 and CDR2: SGHRS, YFSETQ.

This clone appeared once. This chain links TRBV6-5 with TRBJ1-1; 7 nucleotides align to TRBD1. V gave up 8 bases and J gave up 2 bases; unmatched junction bases: 11. The CDR3 consists of 15 residues. Germline loops: CDR1 MNHEY, CDR2 SVGAGI. The CDR3 DNA sequence: TGTGCCAGCGGTCGACAGGGACGCGGAAACACTGAAGCTTTCTTT. The encoded protein is CASGRQGRGNTEAFF.

The V call is TRBV27, the J call TRBJ2-2, with 11 bases lining up with TRBD2. CDR3 length: 15 residues. Germline CDR1 and CDR2: MNHEY and SMNVEV (reference sequence). V lost 6 bases, J lost 6 bases, and 6 bases stayed unmatched. As DNA, the CDR3 is TGTGCCAGCAGACCACTAGCGGGAGTCCCCGGGGAGCTGTTTTTT. This gives the protein CASRPLAGVPGELFF.

This chain connects TRBV5-6 to TRBJ2-5, with TRBD2 matching 9 bases. CDR3 size: 15 residues. V shed 4 bases and J 5 bases; nucleotides not matched to a gene: 9. Germline V CDR1 and CDR2: SGHDT, YYEEEE. This chain's CDR3 is CASSPVGLAPETQYF. The CDR3 DNA reads TGTGCCAGCAGCCCGGTGGGACTAGCTCCGGAGACCCAGTACTTC.

The rearrangement uses TRBV25-1 and TRBJ2-6; D possibly matches TRBD1 or TRBD2 (6 bases each). Looked up from germline, CDR1 is MGHDK and CDR2 is SYGVNS. The V end was cut by 1 base, the J end by 2 bases, with 12 bases between. This CDR3 spans 17 amino acids. Here the CDR3 reads CASSESLGGTGANVLTF. The CDR3 DNA reads as TGTGCCAGCAGTGAATCCTTAGGGGGGACTGGGGCCAACGTCCTGACTTTC.

The chain combines TRBV11-2 with TRBJ2-1; D is perhaps TRBD1 (6 bases). The CDR3 sequence is 17 residues long. The V gene's germline CDR1 is SGHAT and CDR2 FQNNGV. V lost 0 bases, J lost 8 bases, and 20 bases lay in between. As DNA, the CDR3 is TGTGCCAGCAGCTTAGATTACAGGGTACGGGGCCCGGATGAGCAGTTCTTC. As protein: CASSLDYRVRGPDEQFF. The complete variable domain, with remaining parts taken from reference TRBV11-2 and TRBJ2-1, reads EAGVAQSPRYKIIEKRQSVAFWCNPISGHATLYWYQQILGQGPKLLIQFQNNGVVDDSQLPKDRFSAERLKGVDSTLKIQPAKLEDSAVYLCASSLDYRVRGPDEQFFGPGTRLTVL.

This clone occurred once. The chain carries TRBV11-3 and TRBJ1-5, with 9 bases identical to TRBD1. The CDR3 consists of 20 residues. The trim removed 1 base at V and 0 bases at J, leaving 13 bases unmatched. Germline V gives CDR1 SGHNT, CDR2 YENEEA. The CDR3 protein is CASSLADRDRASYSNQPQHF. As DNA, the CDR3 is TGTGCCAGCAGCTTAGCCGACCGGGACAGGGCCTCTTATAGCAATCAGCCCCAGCATTTT. Together with reference TRBV11-3 and TRBJ1-5, the CDR3 gives the full variable domain: EAGVVQSPRYKIIEKKQPVAFWCNPISGHNTLYWYLQNLGQGPELLIRYENEEAVDDSQLPKDRFSAERLKGVDSTLKIQPAELGDSAVYLCASSLADRDRASYSNQPQHFGDGTRLSIL.

V and J are TRBV19 and TRBJ1-2; D gene unclear. The CDR3 consists of 13 residues. Germline CDR1 LNHDA, CDR2 SQIVND (reference sequence). V lost 3 bases and J 4 bases, leaving 9 bases between the germline ends. In DNA form, the CDR3 reads TGTGCCAGTAGTATTGCCGGTATCTATGGCTACACCTTC. Translation: CASSIAGIYGYTF.

CDR3: CASSFPAVLDEQYF. DNA of the CDR3: TGTGCCAGCAGCTTCCCCGCCGTTCTCGACGAGCAGTACTTC. The chain recombines TRBV7-8 with TRBJ2-7, with no clear D. V was shortened by 3 bases and J by 5 bases, with 14 bases between the two germline ends. Germline CDR1 and CDR2: SGHVS and FQNEAQ. The CDR3 length is 14 residues.

This clone was seen only once. The chain is built from TRBV5-4 and TRBJ1-1; D gene unclear. Trimming took 6 bases from V and 2 from J, leaving 17 bases between them. The CDR3 spans 15 residues. Germline V gene sequence: CDR1 SGHNT, CDR2 YYREEE (reference sequence). CDR3 loop: CASMLIGAANTEAFF. DNA of the CDR3: TGTGCCAGCATGCTCATTGGAGCAGCCAACACTGAAGCTTTCTTT. Combining the CDR3 with reference TRBV5-4 and TRBJ1-1 gives the whole variable domain ETGVTQSPTHLIKTRGQQVTLRCSSQSGHNTVSWYQQALGQGPQFIFQYYREEENGRGNFPPRFSGLQFPNYSSELNVNALELDDSALYLCASMLIGAANTEAFFGQGTRLTVV.

This chain joins TRBV9 and TRBJ2-5; no firm D call. Germline V gives CDR1 SGDLS, CDR2 YYNGEE. This CDR3 is 13 amino acids long. Trimming took off 1 base at V and 3 bases at J, with 7 bases between the two ends. The CDR3 nucleotides read TGTGCCAGCAGCGTACTCGGAAAAGAGACCCAGTACTTC. It codes for CASSVLGKETQYF.

V usage is TRBV7-3 and J usage is TRBJ2-2; D is unclear. Germline CDR1 and CDR2: SGHTA and FQGTGA. This CDR3 has 13 residues. The V gene lost 5 bases and the J gene lost 4 bases, with 8 bases spanning the gap. CDR3 loop: CASSRLGTGELFF. For the CDR3, the DNA is TGTGCCAGCAGCCGACTCGGCACCGGGGAGCTGTTTTTT.

The chain links TRBV15 to TRBJ1-5, with 7 bases fitting TRBD1. CDR1 and CDR2 (germline): LNHNV, YYDKDF (reference sequence). The junction had 9 bases not matched to a gene; V was cut back by 6 bases and J by 1 base. The CDR3 covers 16 residues. CDR3 coding DNA: TGTGCCACCAGGAACGCCTGGGGACAGAGCAATCAGCCCCAGCATTTT. Encoded protein: CATRNAWGQSNQPQHF.

The CDR3 is CASSGGYYFGELFF. The CDR3 DNA sequence: TGTGCCAGCAGTGGGGGGTATTATTTCGGGGAGCTGTTTTTT. The rearrangement joins TRBV28 to TRBJ2-2; D may be TRBD2 (6 bases). CDR1 MDHEN and CDR2 SYDVKM come from the germline V gene. V gave up 5 bases and J gave up 7 bases, with 14 bases separating them. This CDR3 has 14 amino acids.

The J gene is TRBJ1-1, the V gene TRBV7-9, with D hard to call. Germline assignment: CDR1 SEHNR and CDR2 FQNEAQ (reference sequence). This CDR3 has 12 amino acids. Between the trimmed V and J ends, which lost 7 bases and 7 bases, there was a span of 13 bases. The CDR3 protein is CASNENRNEAFF. CDR3 DNA sequence: TGTGCCAGCAACGAAAATCGAAATGAAGCTTTCTTT.

The CDR3 protein is CSVEGFVVPQFF. CDR3 sequence (DNA): TGCAGCGTTGAAGGTTTTGTGGTACCGCAGTTCTTC. The genes are TRBV29-1 and TRBJ2-1; D gene ambiguous. CDR3 length equals 12 residues. Germline values: CDR1 SQVTM, CDR2 ANQGSEA. V lost 1 base and J 12 bases, leaving 13 bases between the germline ends.

The V and J genes are TRBV4-2 and TRBJ2-5; D might be TRBD2 (5 bases). Trimming cost V 1 base and J 5 bases, with 29 bases left between them. CDR1 is LGHNA and CDR2 is YNFKEQ in the germline V gene. The CDR3 runs to 20 residues. CDR3 in amino acids: CASSQAFKWGARIPWETQYF. DNA of the CDR3: TGTGCCAGCAGCCAAGCTTTTAAATGGGGAGCGAGGATCCCGTGGGAGACCCAGTACTTC.

The chain links TRBV5-1 to TRBJ2-3; 10 positions agree with TRBD2. V lost 4 bases to trimming and J lost 0 bases; unmatched junction nucleotides: 8. CDR1 and CDR2 (germline): SGHRS, YFSETQ. The CDR3 extends over 17 amino acids. The CDR3: CASSTSGLASSTDTQYF. CDR3 bases: TGCGCCAGCAGCACGTCGGGACTAGCGTCAAGCACAGATACGCAGTATTTT.

The rearrangement links TRBV6-5 to TRBJ2-3, with D perhaps TRBD2 (6 bases). V was trimmed by 2 bases and J by 4 bases, leaving 13 bases between them. This CDR3 comprises 15 residues. The V gene's germline CDR1 is MNHEY and CDR2 SVGAGI. The CDR3 bases are TGTGCCAGCAGTTACGCGGGAAACTGGGCAGATACGCAGTATTTT. Translation: CASSYAGNWADTQYF.

The genes are TRBV4-2 and TRBJ2-5; D could derive from TRBD1 or TRBD2 (5 bases each). V shed 1 base and J shed 2 bases, with 20 bases lying between them. There are 18 residues in the CDR3. Germline CDR1 is LGHNA and CDR2 is YNFKEQ. CDR3 region: CASSQVFVRGGGQETQYF. The DNA of the CDR3 is TGTGCCAGCAGCCAAGTGTTTGTCCGCGGTGGGGGACAAGAGACCCAGTACTTC.

The genes are TRBV9 and TRBJ2-7, with D hard to call. Germline CDR1 SGDLS, CDR2 YYNGEE. The ends were cut back, 4 bases at V and 0 bases at J, with 11 bases in the middle. The CDR3 totals 14 residues. CDR3: CASSPRPNSYEQYF. The CDR3 nucleotides read TGTGCCAGCAGCCCCCGGCCCAACTCCTACGAGCAGTACTTC.

This chain uses TRBV7-9 with TRBJ2-5; D is possibly TRBD2 (5 bases). V dropped 2 bases and J dropped 11 bases, with 21 bases sitting between them. Germline values: CDR1 SEHNR, CDR2 FQNEAQ (reference sequence). The CDR3 loop spans 15 amino acids. The CDR3 region has the DNA TGTGCCAGCAGCTTATCGAGCCTAGAGCTCGGGGAGCAGTACTTC. Translated, it gives CASSLSSLELGEQYF.

The chain is built from TRBV7-2 and TRBJ2-1, with D possibly called TRBD1 or TRBD2 (5 bases each). The germline V gene has CDR1 SGHTA and CDR2 FQGNSA. This CDR3 spans 14 amino acids. The V and J ends lost 9 bases and 2 bases respectively, with 14 bases between them. Here the CDR3 DNA reads TGTGCCAGTGGTGGGGACCTCACCTACAATGAGCAGTTCTTC. Amino acid sequence: CASGGDLTYNEQFF.

The gene calls are TRBV18 and TRBJ1-2; TRBD1 aligns across 7 bases. The ends lost 3 bases at V and 5 bases at J; junction bases unmatched: 12. The CDR3 consists of 16 residues. Germline assignment: CDR1 KGHSH and CDR2 LQKENI. As DNA, the CDR3 is TGTGCCAGCTCACCCATGGGGGACAGCGGAGGGTATGGCTACACCTTC. This sequence encodes CASSPMGDSGGYGYTF. Supplemented by reference TRBV18 and TRBJ1-2, the full variable domain reads NAGVMQNPRHLVRRRGQEARLRCSPMKGHSHVYWYRQLPEEGLKFMVYLQKENIIDESGMPKERFSAEFPKEGPSILRIQQVVRGDSAAYFCASSPMGDSGGYGYTFGSGTRLTVV.

As regards this clone: Other DNA sequences in the same sample also yield this CDR3. The chain links TRBV28 to TRBJ1-5; D is undetermined. The CDR3 has 14 residues. Germline-derived CDR1 and CDR2 are MDHEN and SYDVKM. Trimming took 6 bases from V and 0 from J, leaving 9 bases between them. This chain's CDR3 is CASRGPYSNQPQHF. CDR3 DNA: TGTGCCAGCAGGGGCCCCTATAGCAATCAGCCCCAGCATTTT.

In DNA form, the CDR3 reads TGTGCCAGCAGCCAAGACAGCTTAGGAGGTGGCTACACCTTC. As protein: CASSQDSLGGGYTF. The chain recombines TRBV28 with TRBJ1-2, with D maybe TRBD1 (5 bases). CDR3 length: 14 residues. The germline V gene encodes CDR1 MDHEN and CDR2 SYDVKM. V shed 6 bases and J shed 7 bases, with 18 bases lying between them.